The sequence of this T cell receptor (beta chain) was determined in a study of blood T cells in healthy people across ages. They isolated at least 7 million PBMCs from each sample. Germline CDR1 is MNHEY and CDR2 is SMNVEV (reference sequence). The CDR3 runs to 13 residues. Trimming took 0 bases from V and 11 from J, leaving 13 bases between them. This clonotype was seen more than once but under ten times. With a J-beta primer mix and a sample-barcoded 5' primer, a second PCR ran roughly 6 to 12 cycles. TCRdb fed the 5' RACE reads into MiXCR, producing one record per CDR3 protein. This table has fewer than 1,200,000 distinct CDR3 sequences, about 23% appearing once. This same sample was also part of a study on T cells of mothers and their children.

V gene TRBV27 combines with J gene TRBJ2-5, with D perhaps being TRBD1 or TRBD2 (5 bases each). Specimen: blood. This sequence originates from a girl under 10 years old in good health. This CDR3 reads CASSLSLGVAQYF. The CDR3 DNA reads as TGTGCCAGCAGTTTATCGTTGGGGGTCGCGCAGTACTTC.